What follows is one TCR beta chain and its context. As yet, its antigen is unknown. Some clones are missing from TCRdb's copy, which holds only in-frame ones; the method was immunoSEQ multiplex PCR. Among roughly 66,000 clones, roughly four fifths were seen once, and the ten largest hold less than 0.55%. V was cut by 3 bases and J by 10 bases, with 16 bases left in between. Germline CDR1 MDHEN, CDR2 SYDVKM. This CDR3 is 14 amino acids long. The data originate from a study of OX40 agonist ivuxolimab in advanced cancers. For the study at large: Every 2 weeks, patients received ivuxolimab intravenously, dosed at 0.01 to 10 mg/kg. The study reported partial responses in three patients: one hepatocellular carcinoma, two cutaneous melanoma. Study results and limitations: CD4+ T cells averaged fewer expanded clones than CD8+ T cells.

The specimen was CD4+ or CD8+ T cells sorted from blood, collected in a trial of the OX40 agonist ivuxolimab. This receptor was obtained from an adult with an advanced solid tumor such as melanoma, head and neck, liver or kidney cancer. The V gene is TRBV28, the J gene TRBJ2-1; D perhaps matches TRBD1 (6 bases). The CDR3 loop is CASSFFGGQEEQFF. The DNA of the CDR3 is TGTGCCAGCAGTTTTTTTGGGGGCCAAGAAGAGCAGTTCTTC.